What follows are 32 T cell receptor beta chains derived from one specimen sequenced in a study of CD8 T cells in ankylosing spondylitis. MiXCR, applied by TCRdb to the 5' RACE reads, yields one record per CDR3 protein. The sample consists of roughly 120,000 distinct CDR3 sequences, roughly an eighth of them appearing once. What was sequenced was blood, either unsorted or a sorted T cell fraction (not recorded which). All receptors derive from a female donor with ankylosing spondylitis or in good health (not recorded which).

This clonotype was seen many times. CDR3 region: CAISSNGGGRVWYEQYF. The CDR3 DNA reads as TGTGCCATCAGTTCCAACGGGGGCGGGAGGGTCTGGTACGAGCAGTACTTC. The V and J genes are TRBV10-3 and TRBJ2-7; TRBD2 matches at 9 bases. This CDR3 has 17 residues. The J segment lost 4 bases and the V segment lost 5 bases, leaving 15 bases of the junction unmatched. Germline lookup yields CDR1 ENHRY and CDR2 SYGVKD.

Many counts were recorded for this clonotype. This chain joins TRBV12-3 or TRBV12-4 and TRBJ1-1, with D tentatively TRBD1 (6 bases). The CDR3 contains 12 residues. Trimming took 4 bases from V and 11 from J, leaving 14 bases between them. CDR3 in DNA: TGTGCCAGCAGTTCATCCCTAGGGGGGGCTTTCTTT. Its protein product is CASSSSLGGAFF.

For this clonotype: A read error may be the cause here, since a much bigger clone is one base away. V is TRBV7-9 and J is TRBJ2-7; 7 nucleotides match TRBD1. CDR3 length: 13 residues. With 5 bases clipped from V and 9 bases from J, the junction kept 10 bases outside the gene matches. Germline V gene data show CDR1 as SEHNR and CDR2 as FQNEAQ (reference sequence). The CDR3 sequence: CASSTTGYSGQYF. The CDR3 DNA is TGTGCCAGCAGCACGACAGGGTATTCAGGGCAGTACTTC.

There are many counts of this clonotype. The chain employs TRBV6-4 and TRBJ2-1; D remains ambiguous. V gave up 10 bases and J gave up 10 bases, with 17 bases separating them. CDR3 length equals 12 residues. Germline V gene data show CDR1 as MRHNA and CDR2 as SNTAGT. The chain's CDR3 is CATRTTGGEQFF. CDR3 bases: TGTGCCACGAGAACAACGGGTGGCGAGCAGTTCTTC.

This clonotype has a handful of counts. The CDR3 protein is CASSLALGLDQPQHF. The DNA for the CDR3 is TGTGCCAGCAGCTTAGCGCTCGGGTTAGATCAGCCCCAGCATTTT. V is TRBV7-6 and J is TRBJ1-5; D gene ambiguous. The CDR3 spans 15 residues. V dropped 0 bases and J dropped 5 bases, with 11 bases sitting between them. Germline-derived CDR1 and CDR2 are SGHVS and FNYEAQ.

Details on this clonotype: A much more abundant neighbour one base away suggests this may be a read error. The DNA for the CDR3 is TGTGCCAGCAGCGAAGCACAGGGGACTTCACCCCTCCACTTT. Translated, it gives CASSEAQGTSPLHF. The genes are TRBV12-3 or TRBV12-4 and TRBJ1-6, with 7 bases that match TRBD1. After removal of 6 bases from V and 9 bases from J, the junction contained 8 bases not matched to a gene. This CDR3 comprises 14 residues.

Many counts were recorded for this clonotype. The rearrangement uses TRBV29-1 and TRBJ2-3; TRBD2 matches 8 bases. The CDR3 runs to 15 residues. Germline assignment: CDR1 SQVTM and CDR2 ANQGSEA. The J segment lost 6 bases and the V segment lost 1 base, leaving 9 bases of the junction unmatched. The CDR3 nucleotides read TGCAGCGTTGAAGGATTAGCGGGAATTGAGGATACGCAGTATTTT. Amino acid sequence: CSVEGLAGIEDTQYF.

The chain has TRBV7-2 and TRBJ1-1, with D possibly TRBD1 on 5 matching bases. V was shortened by 3 bases and J by 0 bases, with 11 bases between the two germline ends. This CDR3 region has 15 residues. Germline V lookup: CDR1 SGHTA, CDR2 FQGNSA. The CDR3 is CASSFGAALNTEAFF. In DNA, the CDR3 is TGTGCCAGCAGCTTTGGGGCAGCCCTGAACACTGAAGCTTTCTTT.

The chain couples TRBV5-5 to TRBJ2-5; 12 nucleotides align to TRBD2. Germline V gene sequence: CDR1 SGHKS, CDR2 YYEKEE (reference sequence). V gave up 4 bases and J gave up 5 bases; unmatched junction bases: 9. The CDR3 runs to 16 residues. The CDR3 region is CASSPRASGGDETQYF. The CDR3 DNA is TGTGCCAGCAGCCCCCGGGCTAGCGGGGGGGATGAGACCCAGTACTTC.

The rearrangement links TRBV10-3 to TRBJ2-7; 9 nucleotides match TRBD2. The germline V gene encodes CDR1 ENHRY and CDR2 SYGVKD. This CDR3 is 14 amino acids long. V gave up 1 base and J gave up 7 bases; unmatched junction bases: 5. CDR3 sequence: CAISELAGVGEQYF. CDR3 sequence (DNA): TGTGCCATCAGTGAGTTAGCGGGAGTAGGGGAGCAGTACTTC.

This clonotype showed up many times. The chain recombines TRBV12-3 or TRBV12-4 with TRBJ2-3; D possibly corresponds to TRBD2 (5 bases). The CDR3 sequence is 13 residues long. With 1 base removed from V and 9 bases from J, the gap between germline ends came to 11 bases. CDR3 in DNA: TGTGCCAGCAGTTTAGGTGCTAGCAACACGCAGTATTTT. Encoded protein: CASSLGASNTQYF.

The sample holds many counts of this clonotype. The rearrangement uses TRBV29-1 and TRBJ2-1; D not certain. The CDR3 is made up of 12 amino acids. Trimming left V 6 bases short and J 8 bases short, with 14 bases between. The germline gives CDR1 SQVTM, CDR2 ANQGSEA. The CDR3, as DNA: TGCAGCGTCCCCAACCGGGCCGATGAGCAGTTCTTC. Residues: CSVPNRADEQFF.

The chain is built from TRBV7-2 and TRBJ2-2; D could derive from TRBD1 or TRBD2 (5 bases each). The V and J ends lost 5 bases and 6 bases respectively, with 13 bases between them. The CDR3 consists of 14 residues. Germline values: CDR1 SGHTA, CDR2 FQGNSA. In DNA, the CDR3 is TGTGCCAGCAGCAACAGGTTGCGGGCCGGGGAGCTGTTTTTT. It yields the protein CASSNRLRAGELFF.

The chain has TRBV7-9 and TRBJ2-5, with a possible D match to TRBD2 (5 bases). Trimming stripped 1 base from V and 5 bases from J, with 14 bases between. CDR3 length: 15 residues. Germline CDR1 is SEHNR and CDR2 is FQNEAQ (reference sequence). For the CDR3, the DNA is TGTGCCAGCAGCTTAGGGACTCAAGTCGCTGAGACCCAGTACTTC. Amino acids: CASSLGTQVAETQYF.

This clonotype was detected once. The chain has TRBV25-1 and TRBJ2-2, with 10 nucleotides matching TRBD2. CDR1 is MGHDK and CDR2 is SYGVNS in the germline V gene. V dropped 5 bases and J dropped 4; count of bases not matched to a gene: 4. The CDR3 consists of 15 residues. CDR3 nucleotide sequence: TGTGCCAGCAGTACAGCGGGAGGGCCCACCGGGGAGCTGTTTTTT. Translated: CASSTAGGPTGELFF.

This clonotype occurred many times. This chain connects TRBV7-2 to TRBJ2-3; 8 bases are shared with TRBD1. Germline V gene data show CDR1 as SGHTA and CDR2 as FQGNSA. There are 14 residues in the CDR3. The V gene end was trimmed by 1 base and the J gene end by 4 bases; junction bases not matched to a gene: 1. In DNA, the CDR3 is TGTGCCAGCAGCTTAGGACAGGGGCCAGATACGCAGTATTTT. Protein product: CASSLGQGPDTQYF.

CDR3 nucleotides: TGTGCCAGTAGCCCGTCGGATTTGCAGGCGACGCAGTATTTT. As protein: CASSPSDLQATQYF. The V call is TRBV19, the J call TRBJ2-3, with no clear D. Germline CDR1 reads LNHDA; CDR2 reads SQIVND (reference sequence). This CDR3 has 14 residues. The V gene lost 6 bases and the J gene lost 9 bases, with 19 bases spanning the gap.

A few counts support this clonotype. V is TRBV30 and J is TRBJ1-2; a weak D match, TRBD1 (5 bases). Per the germline V gene, CDR1 is GTSNPN and CDR2 is SVGIG (reference sequence). Trimming cost V 7 bases and J 7 bases, with 25 bases left between them. The CDR3 totals 15 residues. This CDR3 is CASMIGFGPGLGYTF. The CDR3 DNA sequence: TGTGCCTCCATGATCGGGTTTGGGCCGGGGCTTGGCTACACCTTC.

The genes are TRBV12-3 or TRBV12-4 and TRBJ2-7, with D perhaps matching TRBD2 (6 bases). V dropped 6 bases and J dropped 7 bases, with 19 bases sitting between them. The CDR3 extends over 14 amino acids. The CDR3 protein is CASRLSGGVREQYF. The CDR3 bases are TGTGCCAGCAGACTATCGGGCGGGGTAAGGGAGCAGTACTTC.

This clonotype was seen ten or more times. The rearrangement joins TRBV7-6 to TRBJ2-3, with unresolved D. Looked up from germline, CDR1 is SGHVS and CDR2 is FNYEAQ. The CDR3 contains 13 residues. V lost 5 bases to trimming and J lost 4 bases, with 10 bases between them. CDR3 DNA sequence: TGTGCCAGCAGCAAAGTAGTGCCAGATACGCAGTATTTT. Amino acid sequence: CASSKVVPDTQYF. The full variable domain, in which reference TRBV7-6 and TRBJ2-3 provide the parts outside the CDR3, is GAGVSQSPRYKVTKRGQDVALRCDPISGHVSLYWYRQALGQGPEFLTYFNYEAQQDKSGLPNDRFSAERPEGSISTLTIQRTEQRDSAMYRCASSKVVPDTQYFGPGTRLTVL.

This clonotype was seen repeatedly, ten times or more. This chain uses TRBV12-3 or TRBV12-4 with TRBJ2-2; D is uncertain. V lost 11 bases and J 8 bases, leaving 12 bases between the germline ends. The CDR3 sequence is 11 residues long. The chain's CDR3 is CAVGTAGELFF. Written as DNA, the CDR3 is TGTGCCGTTGGAACGGCAGGGGAGCTGTTTTTT.

This clonotype has a count of ten or more. V and J are TRBV5-1 and TRBJ2-1; D is unclear. Trimming took off 1 base at V and 8 bases at J, with 10 bases between the two ends. The germline V gene encodes CDR1 SGHRS and CDR2 YFSETQ. This CDR3 comprises 13 residues. Written as DNA, the CDR3 is TGCGCCAGCAGCTTGTCAGGTATCCATGAGCAGTTCTTC. It encodes CASSLSGIHEQFF.

This clonotype showed up just a few times. The chain has TRBV2 and TRBJ2-3; 9 bases match TRBD2. Germline V gene data show CDR1 as SNHLY and CDR2 as FYNNEI. The junction had 4 bases not matched to a gene; V was cut back by 10 bases and J by 5 bases. This CDR3 has 12 residues. The CDR3 nucleotides are TGTGCCACTAGCGGGATCGAAGATACGCAGTATTTT. The encoded protein is CATSGIEDTQYF.

This clonotype was seen at least ten times. This rearrangement joins TRBV7-8 to TRBJ1-6; 7 nucleotides match TRBD1. In germline, CDR1 is SGHVS, CDR2 FQNEAQ. J gave up 5 bases and V 3 bases, and 4 bases lay outside the gene matches. CDR3 length equals 15 residues. This chain's CDR3 is CASSFKTGNNSPLHF. In DNA, the CDR3 is TGTGCCAGCAGCTTTAAGACAGGGAATAATTCACCCCTCCACTTT. Variable domain in full (rest from reference TRBV7-8 and TRBJ1-6): GAGVSQSPRYKVAKRGQDVALRCDPISGHVSLFWYQQALGQGPEFLTYFQNEAQLDKSGLPSDRFFAERPEGSVSTLKIQRTQQEDSAVYLCASSFKTGNNSPLHFGNGTRLTVT.

This clonotype was seen repeatedly, ten times or more. The rearrangement uses TRBV4-1 and TRBJ2-7; the match to TRBD1 covers 9 bases. The CDR3 covers 15 residues. Trimming at V came to 6 bases and at J to 2 bases, leaving 8 bases not matched to a gene. Germline-derived CDR1 and CDR2 are MGHRA and YSYEKL. CDR3 coding DNA: TGCGCCAGCAGTATGAGGGACAGGGTAACCTACGAGCAGTACTTC. Translated, it gives CASSMRDRVTYEQYF.

This clonotype showed up just a few times. The chain combines TRBV7-8 with TRBJ2-3, with a tentative D call TRBD2 (5 bases). CDR1 and CDR2 from the germline V gene are SGHVS and FQNEAQ. The CDR3 loop spans 16 amino acids. Trimming took 4 bases from V and 0 from J, leaving 14 bases between them. CDR3 coding DNA: TGTGCCAGCAGCTCCGGTGTAGCGAGTAGCACAGATACGCAGTATTTT. Residues: CASSSGVASSTDTQYF.

The table lists this clonotype with a few counts. The chain couples TRBV5-1 to TRBJ1-6; 8 bases map to TRBD1. V lost 4 bases to trimming and J lost 9 bases; unmatched junction nucleotides: 6. Germline V gives CDR1 SGHRS, CDR2 YFSETQ. The CDR3 loop spans 14 amino acids. This CDR3 reads CASSPDRAPSPLHF. The CDR3 DNA is TGCGCCAGCAGCCCGGACAGGGCACCTTCACCCCTCCACTTT.

This clonotype has only a few counts. V and J are TRBV29-1 and TRBJ1-2, with unresolved D. Germline-derived CDR1 and CDR2 are SQVTM and ANQGSEA. V was pared by 4 bases and J by 2 bases, with 8 bases between. This CDR3 spans 12 amino acids. CDR3: CSVVETNYGYTF. CDR3 coding DNA: TGCAGCGTTGTAGAGACAAACTATGGCTACACCTTC. The entire variable domain, with the rest obtained from reference TRBV29-1 and TRBJ1-2, is as follows: SAVISQKPSRDICQRGTSLTIQCQVDSQVTMMFWYRQQPGQSLTLIATANQGSEATYESGFVIDKFPISRPNLTFSTLTVSNMSPEDSSIYLCSVVETNYGYTFGSGTRLTVV.

At least ten counts were recorded for this clonotype. V usage is TRBV11-2 and J usage is TRBJ1-6, with 9 bases matching TRBD1. CDR1 is SGHAT, CDR2 FQNNGV, per germline. The CDR3 loop spans 18 amino acids. V lost 4 bases to trimming and J lost 6 bases; unmatched junction nucleotides: 13. The CDR3 sequence: CASSSMAGTGLRNSPLHF. The CDR3 DNA follows: TGTGCCAGCAGCTCCATGGCGGGGACAGGGCTTCGTAATTCACCCCTCCACTTT.

As to this clonotype: Compared with germline, one end of the junction differs, possibly owing to a read error. The rearrangement links TRBV5-1 to TRBJ2-6, with a tentative D call TRBD1 (5 bases). The CDR3 has 15 amino acids. Germline assignment: CDR1 SGHRS and CDR2 YFSETQ. The CDR3, as DNA: TGCGCCAGCCAAGTTCTTGGTTCTGGGGCCAACGGCCTGACTTTC. Protein: CASQVLGSGANGLTF.

At least ten counts were recorded for this clonotype. This rearrangement joins TRBV20-1 to TRBJ2-5; 8 bases fit TRBD2. CDR3 size: 16 residues. Germline V CDR1 and CDR2: DFQATT, SNEGSKA (reference sequence). The ends lost 0 bases at V and 2 bases at J; junction bases unmatched: 8. The CDR3 loop is CSARDLGTSEQETQYF. The DNA of the CDR3 is TGCAGTGCTAGAGATCTCGGGACTAGTGAACAAGAGACCCAGTACTTC.

The chain has TRBV4-1 and TRBJ1-2, with 8 bases matching TRBD1. Germline CDR1 reads MGHRA; CDR2 reads YSYEKL. This CDR3 has 14 amino acids. The V gene end was trimmed by 4 bases and the J gene end by 4 bases; junction bases not matched to a gene: 5. As DNA, the CDR3 is TGCGCCAGCAGCCCAGAAGACAGGGGCTATGGCTACACCTTC. This encodes CASSPEDRGYGYTF.